The source of this TCR beta chain is a study of T cells in localized non-small cell lung cancer (dated by TCRdb to about 2020). Broadly, across the study: The study analyzed T cell repertoires of under 250 early-stage NSCLC patients, comparing tumors and uninvolved tumor-adjacent lungs. The cohort consisted of around 250 treatment-naive NSCLC patients whose localized lung tumors had been resected. The mean age of the NSCLC patients was under 70 years, with about 130 men and nearly 110 women. The study at large found these results: Because multi-region tumor sequencing was not done, intratumor heterogeneity could not be ruled out. A median of approximately 62 of the top 100 tumor clones turned up in the paired uninvolved adjacent lung, and approximately 30 of those clones also ranked among the top 100 of that same adjacent lung. Higher T cell density in blood was associated with longer overall survival, whereas higher clonality in adjacent lung was associated with shorter survival. Since the design was exploratory, TCR variables were selected using unadjusted p-values with no false-discovery rate correction. The highest T cell clonality was observed in uninvolved tumor-adjacent lung, where clonality exceeded that of tumor, suggesting that antigenic responses were more focused in uninvolved tumor-adjacent lung.

TCR beta CDR3 regions were sequenced from DNA using the immunoSEQ Assay. On the authors' methods: To compute T cell density, TCR beta template counts were normalized to usable DNA, which was estimated by amplifying housekeeping genes. Richness was estimated using the preseqR package, with extrapolation to 400,000 templates for PBMC samples and to 120,000 templates for tissue samples. Clonality was taken to be one minus Pielou's evenness. Differential abundance testing on productive amino-acid clonotypes, with a minimum total count of 5 and an alpha of 0.1, was used to identify tissue-enriched TCRs. The Jaccard Index and the Morisita Overlap Index were used to quantify repertoire overlap between compartments. GLIPH grouped TCR beta CDR3s together with public tetramer-defined viral CDR3s, and a viral motif had to include at least three viral sequences and also show V-gene enrichment. The clones in this table, taken by TCRdb from immuneACCESS, are in-frame only. Not every clone is retained; where verified, under half of the shortfall comes from an unresolved V gene, and the cause of the rest is unknown. For V, J and clone size, that table is used; D and trimming come from the DNA. Across this sample there are tens of thousands of clones, with roughly 84% seen only once. The ten most abundant clones make up 25% to 35% of the sample.

The CDR3 runs 21 amino acids, cysteine and phenylalanine included. Only the CDR3 DNA stays, 63 bases, in frame from base 1. Trimming takes 0 bases off V and 1 base off J; junction bases not matched to a gene: 19. According to the germline V gene, CDR1 reads SGDLS and CDR2 reads YYNGEE. As for this clone: What this receptor recognizes is not known. Per-base qualities were not stored, and no clone one base away is much larger.

At diagnosis, peripheral blood, uninvolved tumor-adjacent lung and tumor were collected and were preserved as a mix of fresh-frozen and FFPE material. For TCR repertoire profiling, blood samples were analyzed as peripheral blood mononuclear cells. Sequencing used peripheral blood, obtained before any cancer treatment. The receptor chain draws on TRBV9 and TRBJ2-1; 7 bases in the middle match TRBD2. The TCR originated in a male donor aged 60 or over with stage I squamous cell lung carcinoma. The CDR3 region reads CASSVDTPSGSGKRSYNEQFF. The base sequence is TGTGCCAGCAGCGTAGACACACCCTCAGGAAGCGGGAAAAGGTCCTACAATGAGCAGTTCTTC.